This T cell receptor beta chain was profiled in a study of blood T cell repertoires in COVID-19. Study in general: The origin of the acute and convalescent COVID-19 samples was the United States, Italy and Spain.

Germline values: CDR1 LNHDA, CDR2 SQIVND (reference sequence). The CDR3 length is 17 residues. The V end was cut by 0 bases, the J end by 4 bases, with 17 bases between. In the source study's methods: Nucleated cell number was recorded as an estimate derived from reference gene primer amplification. Produced via immunoSEQ multiplex PCR; TCRdb's table is partial and in-frame only. For V, J and clone size, that table is used; D and trimming come from the DNA. The repertoire holds 93,000 or so clones, with around nine tenths as singletons. This clone was observed once. This receptor was taken from a human donor in a cohort sampled during active COVID-19. Sequencing used peripheral blood. The J gene is TRBJ2-3, the V gene TRBV19; D possibly corresponds to TRBD1 (5 bases). DNA for the CDR3: TGTGCCAGTAGTATAGAGAGGCAGGGAAGGTATGCAGATACGCAGTATTTT. Translation gives CASSIERQGRYADTQYF.